This TCR beta chain derives from a study of T cell clonotyping in hematopoietic cell transplantation. In the study overall: Pretransplant recipient samples were taken after cytoreduction.

Note on this clone: The antigen is unknown.

Whole-study findings and limits: Recipient TCR diversity dropped after transplant; expanded clonotypes rose from day 30 to 180. Graft donor and pretransplant recipient Inverse Simpson Index values predicted broader posttransplant TCR diversity.

Time point denoted: recipient sample about 28 days before transplant, after cytoreduction. Measured with immunoSEQ multiplex PCR; TCRdb has only the in-frame clones, and not every one. The sample lists more than 25,000 clones; around 80% were seen once. This CDR3 has 15 residues. The germline CDR1 and CDR2 sequences are SGHVS and FQNEAQ. Trimming stripped 3 bases from V and 1 base from J, with 12 bases between. The TCR was taken from a woman aged 25 to 39 with chronic myeloid leukemia. Some clones in this sample may be carry-over from other donors' samples. The specimen was peripheral blood mononuclear cells, collected before stem cell transplant. The chain is built from TRBV7-8 and TRBJ2-5; D may be TRBD2 (6 bases). CDR3 in amino acids: CASSFPAGFQETQYF. CDR3 sequence (DNA): TGTGCCAGCAGCTTTCCCGCGGGGTTCCAAGAGACCCAGTACTTC.